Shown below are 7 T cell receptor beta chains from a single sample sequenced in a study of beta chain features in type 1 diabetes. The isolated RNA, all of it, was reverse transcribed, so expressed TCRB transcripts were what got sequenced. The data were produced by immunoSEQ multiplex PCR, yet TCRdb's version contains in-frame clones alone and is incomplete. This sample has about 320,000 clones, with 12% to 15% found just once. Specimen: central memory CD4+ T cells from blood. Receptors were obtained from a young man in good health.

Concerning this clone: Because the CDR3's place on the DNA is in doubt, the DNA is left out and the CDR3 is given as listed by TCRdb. CDR3 sequence: CASSLPSGRGNEQFF. This chain connects TRBV13 to TRBJ2-1; the DNA was not compared with TRBD2, the D call given in the table. Per the germline V gene, CDR1 is PRHDT and CDR2 is FYEKMQ (reference sequence). The CDR3 totals 15 residues, both ends included.

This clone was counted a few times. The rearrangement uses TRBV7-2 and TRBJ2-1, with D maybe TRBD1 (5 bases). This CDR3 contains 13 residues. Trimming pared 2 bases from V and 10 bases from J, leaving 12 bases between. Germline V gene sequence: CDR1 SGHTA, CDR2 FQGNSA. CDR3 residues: CASSLQGAWEQFF. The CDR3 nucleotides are TGTGCCAGCAGCTTACAGGGCGCTTGGGAGCAGTTCTTC.

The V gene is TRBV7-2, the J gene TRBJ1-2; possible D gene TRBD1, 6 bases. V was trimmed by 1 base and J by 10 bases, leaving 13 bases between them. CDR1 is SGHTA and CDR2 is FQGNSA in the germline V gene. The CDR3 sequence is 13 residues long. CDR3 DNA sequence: TGTGCCAGCAGCTTAGGGACAGCGGGGGACTACACCTTC. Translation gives CASSLGTAGDYTF.

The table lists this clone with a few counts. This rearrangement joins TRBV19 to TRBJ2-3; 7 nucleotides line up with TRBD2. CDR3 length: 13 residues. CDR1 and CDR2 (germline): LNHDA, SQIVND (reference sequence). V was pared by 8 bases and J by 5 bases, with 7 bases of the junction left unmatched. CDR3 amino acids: CASLISGGDTQYF. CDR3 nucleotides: TGTGCCAGTCTCATTTCGGGGGGAGATACGCAGTATTTT.

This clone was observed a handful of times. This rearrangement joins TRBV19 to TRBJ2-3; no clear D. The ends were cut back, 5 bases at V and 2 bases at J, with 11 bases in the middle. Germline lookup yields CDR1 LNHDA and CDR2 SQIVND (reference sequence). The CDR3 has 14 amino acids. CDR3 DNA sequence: TGTGCCAGTAGTCTAAGGGCTAACACAGATACGCAGTATTTT. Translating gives CASSLRANTDTQYF.

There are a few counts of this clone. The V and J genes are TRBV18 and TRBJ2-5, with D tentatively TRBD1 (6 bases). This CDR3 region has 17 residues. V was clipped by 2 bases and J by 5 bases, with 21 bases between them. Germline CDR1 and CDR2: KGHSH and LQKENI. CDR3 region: CASSPLGRTGKMETQYF. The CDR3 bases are TGTGCCAGCTCACCATTAGGGCGAACAGGGAAGATGGAGACCCAGTACTTC. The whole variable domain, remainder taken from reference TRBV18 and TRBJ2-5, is NAGVMQNPRHLVRRRGQEARLRCSPMKGHSHVYWYRQLPEEGLKFMVYLQKENIIDESGMPKERFSAEFPKEGPSILRIQQVVRGDSAAYFCASSPLGRTGKMETQYFGPGTRLLVL.

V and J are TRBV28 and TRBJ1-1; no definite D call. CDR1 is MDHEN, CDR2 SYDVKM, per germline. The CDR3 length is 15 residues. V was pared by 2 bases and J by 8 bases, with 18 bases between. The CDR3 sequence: CASSLRTQRAIEAFF. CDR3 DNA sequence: TGTGCCAGCAGTTTAAGGACTCAGAGGGCGATCGAAGCTTTCTTT. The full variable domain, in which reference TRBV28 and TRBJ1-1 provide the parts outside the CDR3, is DVKVTQSSRYLVKRTGEKVFLECVQDMDHENMFWYRQDPGLGLRLIYFSYDVKMKEKGDIPEGYSVSREKKERFSLILESASTNQTSMYLCASSLRTQRAIEAFFGQGTRLTVV.